The 10 T cell receptor beta chains given below trace back to one sample, sequenced in a study of response to subunit inactivated influenza vaccine. Each CDR3 protein gets one entry after TCRdb re-called the RT-PCR reads with MiXCR. Of about 160,000 distinct CDR3 sequences listed, roughly 10% are singletons. The input for sequencing was CD8+ T cells sorted from PBMCs, taken around 25 months after vaccination. Every receptor here comes from a man in his fifties or sixties who received an inactivated influenza vaccine.

This clonotype was seen only a few times. CDR3 nucleotide sequence: TGTGCCAGCATCGAAGCGGGAGTAGAAGGGGAGCTGTTTTTT. Amino acid sequence: CASIEAGVEGELFF. The chain employs TRBV28 and TRBJ2-2; 8 bases match TRBD2. Germline values: CDR1 MDHEN, CDR2 SYDVKM. The CDR3 consists of 14 residues. Trimming took 7 bases from V and 8 from J; bases not matched to a gene: 9.

V and J are TRBV24-1 and TRBJ1-4, with 9 bases identical to TRBD1. J lost 0 bases, V lost 7 bases, and 5 bases had no gene match. CDR3 size: 16 residues. CDR1 KGHDR and CDR2 SFDVKD come from the germline V gene. CDR3 sequence (DNA): TGTGCCACCAGAAGGACAGGGGAGGCAACTAATGAAAAACTGTTTTTT. It is translated as CATRRTGEATNEKLFF.

In nucleotides, the CDR3 is TGCGCCAGCAGCTTGTCAGCAGAGGTATATGGCTACACCTTC. Translated, it gives CASSLSAEVYGYTF. This chain links TRBV5-1 with TRBJ1-2; D unresolved. V was clipped by 1 base and J by 5 bases, with 12 bases between them. Per germline, CDR1 SGHRS and CDR2 YFSETQ. This CDR3 is 14 amino acids long.

J is TRBJ2-7 and V is TRBV29-1; no clear D gene. V was cut by 4 bases and J by 0 bases, with 13 bases left in between. Germline V gene lookup returns CDR1 SQVTM and CDR2 ANQGSEA. The CDR3 is made up of 14 amino acids. CDR3 nucleotides: TGCAGCGTTGTCGGCCCGCTGAGCTCCTACGAGCAGTACTTC. Protein: CSVVGPLSSYEQYF.

This clonotype was seen a few times. V usage is TRBV20-1 and J usage is TRBJ2-2, with 7 bases identical to TRBD2. Germline CDR1 DFQATT, CDR2 SNEGSKA (reference sequence). V gave up 7 bases and J gave up 6 bases; unmatched junction bases: 14. The CDR3 has 15 residues. As DNA, the CDR3 is TGCAGTGGTTCGACGGGAACTAGCGTCCCCGGGGAGCTGTTTTTT. The encoded protein is CSGSTGTSVPGELFF.

This clonotype showed up many times. The chain joins TRBV27 to TRBJ2-3; perhaps TRBD2 as D (5 bases). Germline CDR1 is MNHEY and CDR2 is SMNVEV (reference sequence). Trimming removed 5 bases from V and 2 bases from J, with 11 bases in between. CDR3 length: 14 amino acids. The CDR3 protein is CASSVLGNTDTQYF. The CDR3 nucleotides are TGTGCCAGCAGTGTCCTCGGGAACACAGATACGCAGTATTTT.

This clonotype occurred a few times. V and J are TRBV7-9 and TRBJ2-5; D might be TRBD2 (6 bases). The CDR3 extends over 14 amino acids. Trimming removed 4 bases at V and 5 bases at J, with 14 bases between. Per germline, CDR1 SEHNR and CDR2 FQNEAQ (reference sequence). DNA of the CDR3: TGTGCCAGCAGCTCGACTAGATTCGGGGAGACCCAGTACTTC. It encodes CASSSTRFGETQYF.

There are a few counts of this clonotype. The chain employs TRBV7-9 and TRBJ2-7, with a weak D call TRBD2 (5 bases). Trimming stripped 5 bases from V and 2 bases from J, with 13 bases between. There are 14 residues in the CDR3. Germline assignment: CDR1 SEHNR and CDR2 FQNEAQ (reference sequence). The CDR3 nucleotides are TGTGCCAGCAGCGGGGATGCTAGCCCCTACGAGCAGTACTTC. Residues: CASSGDASPYEQYF.

This clonotype was recorded many times. This sequence joins TRBV10-3 and TRBJ2-1; D not certain. The germline V gene has CDR1 ENHRY and CDR2 SYGVKD. Trimming stripped 0 bases from V and 2 bases from J, with 17 bases between. The CDR3 runs to 18 residues. CDR3 in DNA: TGTGCCATCAGTGAGTCACCCGGATCTGAACTACCCTACAATGAGCAGTTCTTC. It is translated as CAISESPGSELPYNEQFF.

In regard to this clonotype: It may be a read error: a sequence one base away is much more abundant. CDR3 bases: TGCGCCAGCAGCCAACAGGACAGTCCGACCACTGAAGCTTTCTTT. Amino acids: CASSQQDSPTTEAFF. V and J are TRBV4-3 and TRBJ1-1; the D gene is possibly TRBD1 (6 bases). CDR1 is LGHNA and CDR2 is YSLEER in the germline V gene. The CDR3 extends over 15 amino acids. Trimming shortened V by 2 bases and J by 4 bases, and 14 bases separated the two germline ends.